The 10 T cell receptor beta chains reported below all come from one sample, sequenced in a study of blood T cell repertoires in COVID-19. The assay was immunoSEQ multiplex PCR, and TCRdb's table has in-frame clones only and misses some. Among 200,000 to 300,000 clones listed, 81% were seen once. Material: peripheral blood. The receptors stem from a woman aged 80 or over with acute or convalescent COVID-19.

The CDR3 bases are TGTGCCAGCAGCTTGGCATCTAGCGGTCAAGAGACCCAGTACTTC. This codes for CASSLASSGQETQYF. The chain combines TRBV5-4 with TRBJ2-5; TRBD2 aligns across 7 bases. J gave up 2 bases and V 0 bases, and 4 bases lay outside the gene matches. Germline V gene sequence: CDR1 SGHNT, CDR2 YYREEE (reference sequence). CDR3 length: 15 amino acids.

The rearrangement uses TRBV5-1 and TRBJ2-5, with a tentative D call TRBD1 (5 bases). Trimming took off 0 bases at V and 1 base at J, with 10 bases between the two ends. Germline CDR1 is SGHRS and CDR2 is YFSETQ. The CDR3 consists of 15 residues. CDR3 protein: CASSLARRGQETQYF. The CDR3 DNA reads as TGCGCCAGCAGCTTGGCTAGAAGGGGCCAAGAGACCCAGTACTTC.

The rearrangement uses TRBV16 and TRBJ1-3; TRBD1 might be the D (5 bases). From germline, CDR1 is KGHSY and CDR2 FQNENV. V dropped 3 bases and J dropped 0 bases, with 9 bases sitting between them. This CDR3 spans 15 amino acids. CDR3 nucleotide sequence: TGTGCCAGCAGCCAGACGACAGCCTCTGGAAACACCATATATTTT. This sequence encodes CASSQTTASGNTIYF.

The V and J genes are TRBV7-9 and TRBJ2-1; 7 nucleotides align to TRBD1. The CDR3 covers 15 residues. Germline V lookup: CDR1 SEHNR, CDR2 FQNEAQ (reference sequence). Trimming cost V 8 bases and J 8 bases; bases outside gene matches: 15. The DNA of the CDR3 is TGTGCCAGCGCTCCGACGTCAGGGGGTGTTGATGAGCAGTTCTTC. Encoded protein: CASAPTSGGVDEQFF.

The gene calls are TRBV19 and TRBJ1-1, with D perhaps TRBD1 (5 bases). The CDR3 length is 15 residues. CDR1 and CDR2 from the germline V gene are LNHDA and SQIVND (reference sequence). V lost 3 bases, J lost 1 base, and 12 bases lay in between. The DNA of the CDR3 is TGTGCCAGTAGTATCCCGTTTGGGGCGAACACTGAAGCTTTCTTT. Residues: CASSIPFGANTEAFF.

A note on this clone: Other DNA sequences of this sample code for an identical CDR3. The chain links TRBV6-5 to TRBJ2-7; D ambiguous. In germline, CDR1 is MNHEY, CDR2 SVGAGI. The CDR3 loop spans 14 amino acids. V lost 2 bases, J lost 1 base, and 9 bases lay in between. CDR3 DNA: TGTGCCAGCAGTTACGCCGGCGGTTCCTACGAGCAGTACTTC. It specifies CASSYAGGSYEQYF.

This chain links TRBV28 with TRBJ2-7, with 9 positions matching TRBD2. With 5 bases clipped from V and 2 bases from J, the junction kept 7 bases outside the gene matches. This CDR3 has 15 residues. Germline loops: CDR1 MDHEN, CDR2 SYDVKM. CDR3 DNA: TGTGCCAGCAGTCCTAGCGGGAAAGTCCCCTACGAGCAGTACTTC. Translation gives CASSPSGKVPYEQYF. Full variable domain (outside the CDR3, taken from reference TRBV28 and TRBJ2-7): DVKVTQSSRYLVKRTGEKVFLECVQDMDHENMFWYRQDPGLGLRLIYFSYDVKMKEKGDIPEGYSVSREKKERFSLILESASTNQTSMYLCASSPSGKVPYEQYFGPGTRLTVT.

The gene calls are TRBV10-2 and TRBJ2-1; a weak D match, TRBD1 (6 bases). There are 15 residues in the CDR3. The V and J ends lost 4 bases and 0 bases respectively, with 10 bases between them. From germline, CDR1 is WSHSY and CDR2 SAAADI. DNA of the CDR3: TGCGCCAGCAGTGCCGGACAGCACTCCTACAATGAGCAGTTCTTC. Amino acid sequence: CASSAGQHSYNEQFF.

Only a few counts were recorded for this clone. The chain uses TRBV4-2 and TRBJ2-1, with 9 bases aligning to TRBD1. V trimming: 1 base; J trimming: 2 bases; junction bases outside the gene matches: 9. The CDR3 runs to 18 residues. In germline, CDR1 is LGHNA, CDR2 YNFKEQ. The CDR3 loop is CASSQARSRDRAYNEQFF. The CDR3 DNA is TGTGCCAGCAGCCAAGCCAGGTCCCGGGACAGGGCCTACAATGAGCAGTTCTTC.

This chain uses TRBV24-1 with TRBJ2-7, with D perhaps TRBD1 (6 bases). Trimming stripped 9 bases from V and 2 bases from J, with 10 bases between. This CDR3 contains 12 residues. Germline V gene sequence: CDR1 KGHDR, CDR2 SFDVKD. CDR3 DNA: TGTGCCACCCAGGACAGTACCTACGAGCAGTACTTC. This sequence encodes CATQDSTYEQYF.